Following are 18 T cell receptor beta chains from one sample sequenced in a study of T cell responses to AZD1222 COVID-19 vaccine. Profiling relied on immunoSEQ multiplex PCR, and the TCRdb table lists in-frame clones only, not all of them. In the table there are some 47,000 clones, 87% of which are singletons. The sequencing here drew on peripheral blood, taken 28 days after the second AZD1222 dose. Receptors were obtained from an adult who received the AZD1222 COVID-19 vaccine.

The chain's CDR3 is CASRHEGTEAFF. In DNA form, the CDR3 reads TGTGCCAGTAGACATGAAGGCACTGAAGCTTTCTTT. The chain uses TRBV19 and TRBJ1-1, with D hard to call. The CDR3 loop spans 12 amino acids. Germline CDR1 LNHDA, CDR2 SQIVND (reference sequence). The V gene lost 6 bases and the J gene lost 4 bases, with 9 bases spanning the gap.

The chain carries TRBV7-9 and TRBJ1-1; TRBD1 matches 11 bases. Germline CDR1 and CDR2: SEHNR and FQNEAQ (reference sequence). J gave up 4 bases and V 0 bases, and 4 bases lay outside the gene matches. CDR3 length: 16 residues. The CDR3 loop is CASSLASGTGGTEAFF. The CDR3 bases are TGTGCCAGCAGCTTAGCGTCCGGGACAGGGGGCACTGAAGCTTTCTTT.

CDR3 DNA sequence: TGTGCCAGCAGTTTAAGGTCGGGGGGGGGTGCTTTCTTT. Its translation is CASSLRSGGGAFF. The chain recombines TRBV27 with TRBJ1-1, with D possibly matching TRBD1 (5 bases). Germline V gene lookup returns CDR1 MNHEY and CDR2 SMNVEV (reference sequence). The CDR3 totals 13 residues. Trimming shortened V by 2 bases and J by 11 bases, and 15 bases separated the two germline ends.

V gene TRBV7-9 combines with J gene TRBJ1-5; 7 bases line up with TRBD1. Germline-derived CDR1 and CDR2 are SEHNR and FQNEAQ (reference sequence). J gave up 3 bases and V 5 bases, and 4 bases lay outside the gene matches. This CDR3 contains 14 residues. The CDR3 loop is CASSGGQINQPQHF. CDR3 in DNA: TGTGCCAGCAGCGGGGGACAGATCAATCAGCCCCAGCATTTT.

The rearrangement joins TRBV5-6 to TRBJ2-1, with 10 nucleotides matching TRBD2. V was pared by 4 bases and J by 7 bases, with 11 bases of the junction left unmatched. Germline CDR1 is SGHDT and CDR2 is YYEEEE. The CDR3 extends over 16 amino acids. The CDR3 DNA is TGTGCCAGCAGCCCGTGGAGGCTAGCGGGAGTAAATGAGCAGTTCTTC. It is translated as CASSPWRLAGVNEQFF.

The chain links TRBV19 to TRBJ1-1, with 7 bases identical to TRBD1. Unmatched junction bases numbered 7, after V lost 3 bases and J lost 6 bases. The CDR3 runs 14 residues. CDR1 and CDR2 (germline): LNHDA, SQIVND (reference sequence). The CDR3 is CASSITTGVSEAFF. In nucleotides, the CDR3 is TGTGCCAGTAGTATCACCACAGGGGTGTCTGAAGCTTTCTTT.

The chain recombines TRBV28 with TRBJ1-5; D is uncertain. Trimming left V 3 bases short and J 2 bases short, with 5 bases between. The CDR3 contains 13 residues. Per the germline V gene, CDR1 is MDHEN and CDR2 is SYDVKM. This chain's CDR3 is CASSLAGNQPQHF. The CDR3 bases are TGTGCCAGCAGTTTGGCAGGCAATCAGCCCCAGCATTTT.

The DNA of the CDR3 is TGTGCCAGCAGCCAGGGGTTTCTGGATCAGCCCCAGCATTTT. Protein: CASSQGFLDQPQHF. This sequence joins TRBV9 and TRBJ1-5, with D tentatively TRBD1 (6 bases). The CDR3 covers 14 residues. V was cut by 4 bases and J by 5 bases, with 13 bases left in between. Germline CDR1 and CDR2: SGDLS and YYNGEE.

This sequence joins TRBV30 and TRBJ1-5; D gene ambiguous. The CDR3 loop spans 13 amino acids. Trimming stripped 4 bases from V and 1 base from J, with 8 bases between. Germline CDR1 and CDR2: GTSNPN and SVGIG (reference sequence). The CDR3 sequence is CAWKGKSNQPQHF. CDR3 coding DNA: TGTGCCTGGAAAGGGAAGAGCAATCAGCCCCAGCATTTT.

This clone was recorded only once. J is TRBJ1-1 and V is TRBV19; D is unresolved. Germline V gene lookup returns CDR1 LNHDA and CDR2 SQIVND (reference sequence). V shed 7 bases and J shed 4 bases, with 13 bases lying between them. The CDR3 contains 13 residues. The CDR3: CASKFGIPTEAFF. CDR3 DNA: TGTGCCAGTAAGTTCGGCATCCCCACTGAAGCTTTCTTT.

This chain uses TRBV19 with TRBJ1-5; D call uncertain. This CDR3 is 15 amino acids long. The V gene's germline CDR1 is LNHDA and CDR2 SQIVND (reference sequence). The V end lost 0 bases, the J end lost 4 bases, and 10 bases lay between the germline ends. The CDR3 here is CASSIDLSANQPQHF. For the CDR3, the DNA is TGTGCCAGTAGTATAGATCTATCGGCTAATCAGCCCCAGCATTTT.

The gene calls are TRBV5-4 and TRBJ1-1; 8 bases align to TRBD1. CDR1 and CDR2 (germline): SGHNT, YYREEE (reference sequence). The CDR3 has 15 residues. V shed 0 bases, J shed 5 bases, and the junction held 6 bases outside the gene matches. The CDR3 protein is CASSLVGRGPTEAFF. As DNA, the CDR3 is TGTGCCAGCAGCTTGGTGGGCAGGGGGCCTACTGAAGCTTTCTTT.

CDR3 residues: CASSPGGRETQYF. CDR3 nucleotides: TGTGCCAGCAGCCCAGGGGGCCGAGAGACCCAGTACTTC. J is TRBJ2-5 and V is TRBV11-2; 8 bases agree with TRBD1. V was clipped by 5 bases and J by 4 bases; unmatched bases: 3. The V gene's germline CDR1 is SGHAT and CDR2 FQNNGV. The CDR3 totals 13 residues. The whole variable domain, filled in from reference TRBV11-2 and TRBJ2-5, reads EAGVAQSPRYKIIEKRQSVAFWCNPISGHATLYWYQQILGQGPKLLIQFQNNGVVDDSQLPKDRFSAERLKGVDSTLKIQPAKLEDSAVYLCASSPGGRETQYFGPGTRLLVL.

The chain joins TRBV11-2 to TRBJ1-1; D not resolved. The V end was cut by 5 bases, the J end by 3 bases, with 13 bases between. Germline lookup yields CDR1 SGHAT and CDR2 FQNNGV. The CDR3 is 14 residues long. CDR3 sequence reads: CASSEGGEDTEAFF. CDR3 bases: TGTGCCAGCAGCGAAGGTGGGGAAGACACTGAAGCTTTCTTT.

The CDR3 DNA is TGTGCCAGCAGCACAGGACAGGGGGACTCCTACGAGCAGTACTTC. This codes for CASSTGQGDSYEQYF. V and J are TRBV7-9 and TRBJ2-7, with 10 bases matching TRBD1. The CDR3 contains 15 residues. The V segment lost 5 bases and the J segment 0 bases; nucleotides outside the gene matches: 4. The germline V gene encodes CDR1 SEHNR and CDR2 FQNEAQ (reference sequence).

The chain recombines TRBV2 with TRBJ1-1, with TRBD1 as a possible D gene (5 bases). Trimming removed 7 bases at V and 4 bases at J, with 13 bases between. Per the germline V gene, CDR1 is SNHLY and CDR2 is FYNNEI. The CDR3 is made up of 13 amino acids. The CDR3 is CASTGQGVTEAFF. CDR3 in DNA: TGTGCCAGCACGGGGCAAGGGGTCACTGAAGCTTTCTTT.

The chain combines TRBV5-1 with TRBJ2-7; perhaps TRBD2 as D (6 bases). This CDR3 is built from 13 residues. Trimming left V 5 bases short and J 4 bases short, with 13 bases between. In germline, CDR1 is SGHRS, CDR2 YFSETQ. CDR3: CASSYGTQYEQYF. The DNA of the CDR3 is TGCGCCAGCAGTTACGGGACTCAGTACGAGCAGTACTTC.

The chain uses TRBV27 and TRBJ2-7, with 12 bases identical to TRBD2. The CDR3 runs 15 residues. The germline V gene encodes CDR1 MNHEY and CDR2 SMNVEV (reference sequence). The V and J ends lost 6 bases and 5 bases, in that order; junction bases with no gene match: 8. The CDR3 is CASRPTSGRGHEQYF. The CDR3, as DNA: TGTGCCAGCAGACCGACTAGCGGGAGAGGCCACGAGCAGTACTTC.